This T cell receptor beta chain was found in a study of blood T cell repertoires in COVID-19. At the level of the study: Samples taken during acute and convalescent COVID-19 were collected in the United States, Italy and Spain. PBMCs, B-cell-depleted T cells, or T cells provided the cDNA or gDNA that made up the material.

Seattle patients were enrolled during active infection and followed longitudinally. As originally analysed: The assay estimated nucleated cells by amplifying reference gene primers. Profiled with immunoSEQ multiplex PCR; TCRdb holds only in-frame clones, not every one. V, J and clone size reflect that table, while D and trimming were determined from the DNA. The sample shows roughly 330,000 clones, around 90% of them seen only once. Sequenced material: peripheral blood. This sequence was found in a man younger than 45 with COVID-19, enrolled during active disease.

The CDR3 sequence is CASSELHNEQFF. The CDR3 coding sequence is TGTGCCAGCAGTGAACTTCACAATGAGCAGTTCTTC. The chain is built from TRBV2 and TRBJ2-1; D unresolved. In germline, CDR1 is SNHLY, CDR2 FYNNEI. Trimming left V 2 bases short and J 5 bases short, with 4 bases between. The CDR3 is made up of 12 amino acids.